The clone carrying this T cell receptor (beta chain) was seen repeatedly, ten times or more. Antigen: not known. TCRdb used MiXCR to reprocess the reads, holding one entry per CDR3 protein. Of some 920,000 distinct CDR3 sequences in the sample, roughly 30% are singletons; the top ten hold around an eighth. Trimming stripped 3 bases from V and 13 bases from J, with 16 bases between. Germline values: CDR1 SGHVS, CDR2 FNYEAQ. The CDR3 sequence is 14 residues long. The sample originates from a study of T cell repertoires in cytomegalovirus infection. Background on the study: As its CMV epitopes, the study selected recently identified HLA-C-restricted and well-studied HLA-B-restricted targets.

Study-wide results and caveats: Carriers of CMV plus the relevant HLA were identified by cumulative public TCR beta family frequency. The response measured ex vivo was dominated by TCR beta clonotypes (HLA-C-restricted and CMV-specific).

The chain employs TRBV7-6 and TRBJ1-6; D ambiguous. This clonotype was obtained from a human donor in good health (CMV status not recorded). Some clones in this sample may be carry-over from other donors' samples. The sequencing used cultured CD8+ T cells from PBMCs, collected from culture after CMV antigen stimulation. CDR3 loop: CASSFIDVESPLHF. Written as DNA, the CDR3 is TGTGCCAGCAGCTTCATTGACGTAGAGTCGCCCCTCCACTTT. Drawing the rest from reference TRBV7-6 and TRBJ1-6, the complete variable domain is GAGVSQSPRYKVTKRGQDVALRCDPISGHVSLYWYRQALGQGPEFLTYFNYEAQQDKSGLPNDRFSAERPEGSISTLTIQRTEQRDSAMYRCASSFIDVESPLHFGNGTRLTVT.